This TCR beta chain originates from a study of T cell responses to AZD1222 COVID-19 vaccine (dated by TCRdb to about 2021). As for the study more broadly: TCR sequencing was performed for 233 trial participants, of whom around 200 were given two doses of AZD1222 and around 26 were given two doses of MenACWY control vaccine. Enrollment into the trials was organized by age into subgroups of 18-55, 56-69 and 70-plus years, and those subgroups contained roughly 140, 27 and 60 TCR-sequenced participants, respectively.

Worth noting for this clone: The antigen it binds to is not known. The input lacks base qualities; no much larger clone sits a single base away.

The CDR3 regions of human TCRbeta chains were analyzed by immunosequencing. The paper's processing steps were these. Repertoire TCRs were checked for matches against a reference library of SARS-CoV-2-specific TCRs that had been generated using the MIRA antigen-specificity platform. Breadth was defined as the fraction of unique TCRs that were SARS-CoV-2-associated. Depth was defined as the fraction of total T cells that were SARS-CoV-2-associated. Using the MIRA data, each spike-specific TCR was assigned both to the spike region to which the TCR was reactive and to a CD4 or CD8 class. Log10-transformed breadth and depth values were compared by one-way ANOVA with Sidak's multiple comparisons tests. Here the immuneACCESS table is served through TCRdb, limited to in-frame sequences with V and J called. Missing clones are a known gap in these copies; in checked studies unresolved V genes cover under half, and the rest lacks a known reason. The DNA gave D and trimming, while V, J and clone size come from that table. The sample records 150,000 to 200,000 clones, 87% of which are singletons. The ten largest clones take up about 3% of the sample.

Interpreted using the paper, the time point label stands for: baseline before first vaccination. The meaning of the sample's treatment or condition label: meningococcal conjugate vaccine given as trial control. Samples from vaccinated people were obtained from the UK trials COV001 and COV002, which included a single-blind randomized controlled phase 2/3 trial of AZD1222 (ChAdOx1 nCoV-19) in healthy adults. For TCRbeta chain sequencing, PBMC samples from trial participants were taken at day 0 and at day 28 after the second dose. From the germline V gene, CDR1 is MDHEN and CDR2 is SYDVKM. CDR3 length: 13 amino acids, cysteine to phenylalanine. This entry keeps only the CDR3 DNA: 39 bases, framed from base 1. Deletion took 6 bases off V and 4 bases off J, with a span of 12 bases between the germline ends. Beyond this particular receptor, the publication reports: In the small 56-69-year group, the increase in depth fell short of significance, most likely because of low power. Vaccine-associated CD4 TCRs spanned the whole spike protein, with dominant responses in regions 160-218 and 743-854. Because no samples from the day 14 peak response were available, repertoires could be characterized only after the peak T cell response. A significant rise in spike-specific TCR breadth and depth was observed after two AZD1222 doses relative to day 0 and relative to MenACWY recipients. Participants were mostly white British, with more females than males. The authors suggested clonal diversity may have been underestimated. Reportedly, almost half of the unique spike-specific TCRs recognized epitopes lying outside the regions that are mutated in the B.1.351 and B.1.1.7 variants. Conclusions about previously exposed vaccinees were limited because only six AZD1222 recipients were SARS-CoV-2 seropositive at baseline.

The sequences come from peripheral blood, collected on day 0 of MenACWY control vaccination. The rearranged chain carries TRBV28 and TRBJ2-5, with the D gene too uncertain to name. This sequence originates from an adult in good health. The DNA reads TGTGCCAGCAGCCTCAACGTGGGAGAGACCCAGTACTTC. Its protein reads: CASSLNVGETQYF.